The next 28 T cell receptor beta chains were all read from a single sample in a study of cytomegalovirus exposure and HLA in healthy donors. Using immunoSEQ multiplex PCR, the repertoire was profiled, and TCRdb retains in-frame clones only, with some absent. In the table there are about 260,000 clones, 90% of which are singletons. The sample consisted of PBMCs. Source of these receptors: a woman aged 25 to 39 in good health and CMV-seronegative.

The rearrangement uses TRBV28 and TRBJ2-7; 15 nucleotides align to TRBD2. J gave up 4 bases and V 5 bases, and 3 bases lay outside the gene matches. The CDR3 is made up of 15 amino acids. Germline V gives CDR1 MDHEN, CDR2 SYDVKM. Written as DNA, the CDR3 is TGTGCCAGCAGTCCAGGACTAGCGGGAGGGTACGAGCAGTACTTC. Protein: CASSPGLAGGYEQYF.

This clone was found a few times. The chain couples TRBV7-9 to TRBJ2-5; maybe TRBD1 (6 bases). CDR1 and CDR2 (germline): SEHNR, FQNEAQ (reference sequence). CDR3 size: 13 residues. V was clipped by 4 bases and J by 2 bases, with 8 bases between them. The CDR3 DNA sequence: TGTGCCAGCAGCTCCGGACAGCAAGAGACCCAGTACTTC. It encodes CASSSGQQETQYF.

The chain carries TRBV27 and TRBJ2-2; tentative D call: TRBD2 (5 bases). This CDR3 contains 16 residues. Deletions cut 3 bases from V and 0 bases from J, with 11 bases between. From germline, CDR1 is MNHEY and CDR2 SMNVEV (reference sequence). The CDR3 spells CASSFVLATNTGELFF. The CDR3 nucleotides are TGTGCCAGCAGTTTTGTCCTAGCAACGAACACCGGGGAGCTGTTTTTT.

This chain connects TRBV4-1 to TRBJ2-1, with D perhaps being TRBD1 or TRBD2 (5 bases each). V dropped 1 base and J dropped 8 bases, with 12 bases sitting between them. CDR3 length: 14 residues. Per the germline V gene, CDR1 is MGHRA and CDR2 is YSYEKL. Here the CDR3 reads CASSQAGAKHEQFF. Written as DNA, the CDR3 is TGCGCCAGCAGCCAAGCCGGGGCCAAGCATGAGCAGTTCTTC.

The J gene is TRBJ2-5, the V gene TRBV7-3; D unclear. The CDR3 extends over 14 amino acids. V was cut by 5 bases and J by 1 base, with 11 bases left in between. Germline CDR1 reads SGHTA; CDR2 reads FQGTGA. The CDR3 region has the DNA TGTGCCAGCAGCATCGATGGGGTCCAAGAGACCCAGTACTTC. This codes for CASSIDGVQETQYF.

This sequence joins TRBV18 and TRBJ1-1; 7 nucleotides align to TRBD1. Looked up from germline, CDR1 is KGHSH and CDR2 is LQKENI. The CDR3 spans 12 residues. V lost 4 bases to trimming and J lost 7 bases; unmatched junction nucleotides: 3. This chain's CDR3 is CASSLQGGEAFF. CDR3 nucleotides: TGTGCCAGCTCACTTCAGGGGGGTGAAGCTTTCTTT.

The genes are TRBV18 and TRBJ2-1; TRBD1 aligns across 7 bases. The CDR3 is 15 residues long. Germline V gives CDR1 KGHSH, CDR2 LQKENI. The junction had 7 bases not matched to a gene; V was cut back by 3 bases and J by 5 bases. The CDR3 loop is CASSPDRVTHNEQFF. DNA of the CDR3: TGTGCCAGCTCACCCGACAGGGTAACTCACAATGAGCAGTTCTTC.

The chain carries TRBV7-2 and TRBJ2-5; the D is unclear. Per germline, CDR1 SGHTA and CDR2 FQGNSA. Trimming shortened V by 1 base and J by 1 base, and 10 bases separated the two germline ends. The CDR3 has 15 amino acids. CDR3 protein: CASSLGRSPQETQYF. CDR3 sequence (DNA): TGTGCCAGCAGCTTAGGGAGATCCCCCCAAGAGACCCAGTACTTC.

The V call is TRBV27, the J call TRBJ2-1, with TRBD2 matching 9 bases. With 7 bases clipped from V and 3 bases from J, the junction kept 10 bases outside the gene matches. The CDR3 contains 16 residues. CDR1 MNHEY and CDR2 SMNVEV come from the germline V gene (reference sequence). CDR3 DNA sequence: TGTGCCAGCATGGTATGGCGGGAGGGCATCTACAATGAGCAGTTCTTC. Translation gives CASMVWREGIYNEQFF.

J is TRBJ2-1 and V is TRBV7-6; D is possibly TRBD2 (6 bases). Trimming cost V 5 bases and J 2 bases, with 13 bases left between them. The length of the CDR3 is 15 residues. Germline assignment: CDR1 SGHVS and CDR2 FNYEAQ. This CDR3 reads CASSPGSGTYNEQFF. CDR3 DNA: TGTGCCAGCAGCCCCGGTAGCGGAACCTACAATGAGCAGTTCTTC.

The chain is built from TRBV5-5 and TRBJ2-7; D gene uncertain. The CDR3 has 13 residues. CDR1 and CDR2 (germline): SGHKS, YYEKEE (reference sequence). Trimming took off 1 base at V and 1 base at J, with 6 bases between the two ends. In DNA form, the CDR3 reads TGTGCCAGCAGCTTGTCAGCATCCTACGAGCAGTACTTC. Encoded protein: CASSLSASYEQYF.

The rearrangement uses TRBV5-1 and TRBJ2-7; D possibly uses TRBD1 or TRBD2 (6 bases each). Germline lookup yields CDR1 SGHRS and CDR2 YFSETQ. This CDR3 is built from 15 residues. Between the trimmed V and J ends, which lost 0 bases and 2 bases, there was a span of 12 bases. CDR3 bases: TGCGCCAGCAGCTTGGATCGGGGGCGAACCTACGAGCAGTACTTC. The encoded protein is CASSLDRGRTYEQYF.

The count of this clone is one. CDR3 sequence: CASSTTGGAYYEQYF. CDR3 nucleotides: TGTGCCAGCAGCACGACAGGGGGCGCCTACTACGAGCAGTACTTC. The genes are TRBV7-2 and TRBJ2-7; 10 positions agree with TRBD1. The CDR3 extends over 15 amino acids. With V trimmed by 5 bases and J by 3 bases, 7 bases remained unmatched. Germline V gives CDR1 SGHTA, CDR2 FQGNSA.

The genes are TRBV27 and TRBJ2-7; possible D gene TRBD2, 5 bases. The V end lost 6 bases, the J end lost 0 bases, and 9 bases lay between the germline ends. The CDR3 runs 13 residues. CDR1 and CDR2 (germline): MNHEY, SMNVEV (reference sequence). This CDR3 reads CASRAGSSYEQYF. The DNA of the CDR3 is TGTGCCAGCAGGGCGGGTAGCTCCTACGAGCAGTACTTC.

CDR3: CAWSGRSSEKLFF. In DNA form, the CDR3 reads TGTGCCTGGAGTGGCAGGAGTTCTGAAAAACTGTTTTTT. The genes are TRBV30 and TRBJ1-4, with D unresolved. The CDR3 is 13 amino acids. Germline loops: CDR1 GTSNPN, CDR2 SVGIG (reference sequence). Trimming shortened V by 1 base and J by 7 bases, and 10 bases separated the two germline ends.

The V gene is TRBV5-1, the J gene TRBJ2-1; 9 bases match TRBD1. J gave up 4 bases and V 1 base, and 6 bases lay outside the gene matches. Germline V CDR1 and CDR2: SGHRS, YFSETQ. The CDR3 sequence is 16 residues long. Written as DNA, the CDR3 is TGCGCCAGCAGCTTGCGTAACAGGGGGCCATACAATGAGCAGTTCTTC. Encoded protein: CASSLRNRGPYNEQFF.

This chain joins TRBV7-2 and TRBJ2-7, with D perhaps being TRBD1 or TRBD2 (5 bases each). The CDR3 sequence is 14 residues long. Germline values: CDR1 SGHTA, CDR2 FQGNSA. The V gene lost 3 bases and the J gene lost 3 bases, with 12 bases spanning the gap. The DNA for the CDR3 is TGTGCCAGCAGCTTCCCCGGGGCCGACTACGAGCAGTACTTC. It is translated as CASSFPGADYEQYF.

The chain links TRBV5-1 to TRBJ2-1, with TRBD2 identical over 12 bases. Per germline, CDR1 SGHRS and CDR2 YFSETQ. Trimming took 4 bases from V and 9 from J; bases not matched to a gene: 8. This CDR3 has 15 residues. In DNA form, the CDR3 reads TGCGCCAGCAGCGCCGGACTAGCGGGGTCCAGTGAGCAGTTCTTC. Amino acid sequence: CASSAGLAGSSEQFF. The variable domain in full, with the rest retrieved from reference TRBV5-1 and TRBJ2-1, is KAGVTQTPRYLIKTRGQQVTLSCSPISGHRSVSWYQQTPGQGLQFLFEYFSETQRNKGNFPGRFSGRQFSNSRSEMNVSTLELGDSALYLCASSAGLAGSSEQFFGPGTRLTVL.

V usage is TRBV7-6 and J usage is TRBJ2-7, with a possible D match to TRBD2 (6 bases). V shed 5 bases and J shed 3 bases, with 11 bases lying between them. The CDR3 contains 13 residues. Per germline, CDR1 SGHVS and CDR2 FNYEAQ. The CDR3 is CASSQGGYYEQYF. The CDR3 nucleotides read TGTGCCAGCAGCCAGGGAGGTTACTACGAGCAGTACTTC.

The V call is TRBV2, the J call TRBJ2-1, with unresolved D. CDR1 is SNHLY and CDR2 is FYNNEI in the germline V gene. Trimming stripped 8 bases from V and 7 bases from J, with 12 bases between. CDR3 length: 12 amino acids. The chain's CDR3 is CASPNQGNEQFF. The CDR3, as DNA: TGTGCCAGCCCCAACCAAGGGAATGAGCAGTTCTTC.

The chain couples TRBV6-4 to TRBJ1-1; D gene unclear. The CDR3 runs 13 residues. Germline CDR1 MRHNA, CDR2 SNTAGT. V was shortened by 6 bases and J by 2 bases, with 10 bases between the two germline ends. CDR3 nucleotides: TGTGCCAGCAGCCTAGAACCCAACACTGAAGCTTTCTTT. It codes for CASSLEPNTEAFF.

The chain employs TRBV28 and TRBJ2-1; tentatively, D is TRBD1 (5 bases). V lost 2 bases, J lost 0 bases, and 14 bases lay in between. Germline CDR1 is MDHEN and CDR2 is SYDVKM. CDR3 length: 17 residues. CDR3 sequence: CASSLGRQGASYNEQFF. CDR3 DNA sequence: TGTGCCAGCAGTTTAGGGCGGCAGGGCGCCTCCTACAATGAGCAGTTCTTC.

The J gene is TRBJ2-7, the V gene TRBV29-1, with D maybe TRBD1 (6 bases). Trimming pared 2 bases from V and 1 base from J, leaving 9 bases between. Germline V gene data show CDR1 as SQVTM and CDR2 as ANQGSEA. The CDR3 consists of 13 residues. CDR3: CSVEMDRSYEQYF. In DNA, the CDR3 is TGCAGCGTTGAAATGGACAGATCCTACGAGCAGTACTTC.

The chain joins TRBV20-1 to TRBJ2-5; D gene uncertain. Germline V gene lookup returns CDR1 DFQATT and CDR2 SNEGSKA (reference sequence). Trimming removed 8 bases at V and 2 bases at J, with 6 bases between. The CDR3 sequence is 10 residues long. CDR3 coding DNA: TGCAGTCTGGATCAAGAGACCCAGTACTTC. Translation: CSLDQETQYF.

V usage is TRBV9 and J usage is TRBJ2-3; no clear D. V lost 0 bases, J lost 2 bases, and 10 bases lay in between. Per germline, CDR1 SGDLS and CDR2 YYNGEE. The CDR3 covers 15 residues. CDR3: CASSVVGETTDTQYF. CDR3 in DNA: TGTGCCAGCAGCGTAGTTGGGGAAACCACAGATACGCAGTATTTT.

The chain combines TRBV27 with TRBJ2-5, with TRBD2 identical over 11 bases. The CDR3 runs to 17 residues. Germline loops: CDR1 MNHEY, CDR2 SMNVEV (reference sequence). Unmatched junction bases numbered 8, after V lost 0 bases and J lost 5 bases. The DNA of the CDR3 is TGTGCCAGCAGTTTATCGATGGCGACTAGCGGGATGGAGACCCAGTACTTC. Its translation is CASSLSMATSGMETQYF.

V usage is TRBV30 and J usage is TRBJ1-4; TRBD1 matches at 9 bases. Germline V CDR1 and CDR2: GTSNPN, SVGIG (reference sequence). V shed 3 bases and J 7 bases; nucleotides not matched to a gene: 6. CDR3 length equals 14 residues. DNA of the CDR3: TGTGCCTGGAGGTACCGGGACAGGGTTGAAAAACTGTTTTTT. It encodes CAWRYRDRVEKLFF. The complete variable domain, with remaining parts taken from reference TRBV30 and TRBJ1-4, reads SQTIHQWPATLVQPVGSPLSLECTVEGTSNPNLYWYRQAAGRGLQLLFYSVGIGQISSEVPQNLSASRPQDRQFILSSKKLLLSDSGFYLCAWRYRDRVEKLFFGSGTQLSVL.

The chain couples TRBV6-5 to TRBJ2-7, with TRBD1 matching over 8 bases. Germline assignment: CDR1 MNHEY and CDR2 SVGAGI. This CDR3 has 12 residues. The DNA of the CDR3 is TGTGCAGCCGGGACAGGATTCTACGAGCAGTACTTC. It is translated as CAAGTGFYEQYF.